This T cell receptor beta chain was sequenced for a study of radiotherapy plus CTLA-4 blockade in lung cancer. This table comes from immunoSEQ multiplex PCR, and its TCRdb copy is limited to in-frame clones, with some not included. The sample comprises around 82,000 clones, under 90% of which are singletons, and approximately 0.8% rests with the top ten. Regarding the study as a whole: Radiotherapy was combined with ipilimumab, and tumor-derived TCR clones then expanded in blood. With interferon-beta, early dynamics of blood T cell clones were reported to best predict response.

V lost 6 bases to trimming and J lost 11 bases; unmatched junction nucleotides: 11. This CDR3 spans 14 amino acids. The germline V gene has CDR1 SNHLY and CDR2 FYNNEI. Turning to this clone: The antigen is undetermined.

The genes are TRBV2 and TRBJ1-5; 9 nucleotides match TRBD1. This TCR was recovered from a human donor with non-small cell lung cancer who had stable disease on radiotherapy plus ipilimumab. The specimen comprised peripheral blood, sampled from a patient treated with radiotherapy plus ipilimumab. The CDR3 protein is CASSWTGASLSQHF. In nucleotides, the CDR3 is TGTGCCAGCAGCTGGACAGGGGCCTCCTTATCCCAGCATTTT.